This T cell receptor (beta chain) derives from a study of T-cell memory formation after mild COVID-19. Study-wide background: TCR clusters largely stayed donor specific.

On this clonotype: Its target is not known.

Findings of the study overall: Day 15 to 85 contractors were CD4/CD8 balanced; later expanders leaned CD4+.

CDR1 SNHLY and CDR2 FYNNEI come from the germline V gene. The V segment lost 5 bases and the J segment 11 bases; nucleotides outside the gene matches: 15. The CDR3 extends over 15 amino acids. Using constant-segment primers, 5'RACE produced TCR alpha and TCR beta cDNA libraries carrying sample barcodes and UMIs. MiXCR, applied by TCRdb to the 5' RACE reads, yields one record per CDR3 protein. The repertoire holds roughly 380,000 distinct CDR3 sequences, with around 27% as singletons. This clonotype originated in an adult woman who had mild COVID-19 (a few samples of this study predate the infection). Cell type and time point are not known. V and J are TRBV2 and TRBJ1-5; 7 positions agree with TRBD1. Sequenced material: PBMCs or a T cell subset sorted from them (not recorded which). The CDR3: CASSLRGTAIRAQHF. CDR3 nucleotides: TGTGCCAGCAGTCTCAGGGGGACCGCAATCAGGGCCCAGCATTTT.